A single sample is the source of the 14 T cell receptor beta chains below, sequenced in a study of cytomegalovirus exposure and HLA in healthy donors. PCR primers comprised 60 Vbeta and 13 Jbeta primers. TCRdb's copy holds only in-frame clones and misses some; the assay was immunoSEQ multiplex PCR. The repertoire holds around 210,000 clones, with around 84% as singletons. The sample was PBMCs. Receptor source: a girl under 10 years old in good health and CMV-seronegative.

The CDR3 spells CASSFNSEQFF. In nucleotides, the CDR3 is TGTGCCAGCAGCTTTAACTCTGAGCAGTTCTTC. The chain carries TRBV7-6 and TRBJ2-1; D is unresolved. This CDR3 contains 11 residues. Trimming shortened V by 3 bases and J by 9 bases, and 6 bases separated the two germline ends. Per the germline V gene, CDR1 is SGHVS and CDR2 is FNYEAQ.

This chain links TRBV5-1 with TRBJ2-1; possibly TRBD2 for D (6 bases). This CDR3 has 13 amino acids. The germline V gene encodes CDR1 SGHRS and CDR2 YFSETQ. Trimming cost V 0 bases and J 9 bases, with 10 bases left between them. CDR3 loop: CASSLAASVEQFF. CDR3 in DNA: TGCGCCAGCAGCTTGGCGGCTAGCGTTGAGCAGTTCTTC.

The chain links TRBV2 to TRBJ2-1; 9 bases map to TRBD1. This CDR3 is built from 14 residues. CDR1 SNHLY and CDR2 FYNNEI come from the germline V gene. V lost 8 bases and J lost 6; bases outside the gene matches: 8. The chain's CDR3 is CASLSDRGGNEQFF. The CDR3 nucleotides are TGTGCCAGCCTATCGGACAGGGGAGGCAATGAGCAGTTCTTC. The variable domain in full, with the rest retrieved from reference TRBV2 and TRBJ2-1, is EPEVTQTPSHQVTQMGQEVILRCVPISNHLYFYWYRQILGQKVEFLVSFYNNEISEKSEIFDDQFSVERPDGSNFTLKIRSTKLEDSAMYFCASLSDRGGNEQFFGPGTRLTVL.

The V and J genes are TRBV10-1 and TRBJ2-3; tentatively, D is TRBD1 (5 bases). Germline CDR1 and CDR2: WNHNN and SYGVQD (reference sequence). The CDR3 has 15 residues. Trimming took 2 bases from V and 3 from J, leaving 12 bases between them. CDR3 amino acids: CASSERLGATDTQYF. The CDR3 nucleotides read TGCGCCAGCAGTGAGCGTTTAGGGGCTACAGATACGCAGTATTTT.

The J gene is TRBJ2-1, the V gene TRBV4-2, with 13 bases fitting TRBD2. J gave up 8 bases and V 0 bases, and 4 bases lay outside the gene matches. Germline CDR1 and CDR2: LGHNA and YNFKEQ. This CDR3 spans 16 amino acids. Written as DNA, the CDR3 is TGTGCCAGCAGCCAAGAGGCAGGACTAGCGGGAGATGAGCAGTTCTTC. This translates into CASSQEAGLAGDEQFF.

The rearrangement joins TRBV5-1 to TRBJ2-3; TRBD2 agrees at 11 bases. Trimming took 0 bases from V and 0 from J; bases not matched to a gene: 6. This CDR3 region has 18 residues. Germline assignment: CDR1 SGHRS and CDR2 YFSETQ. CDR3 DNA sequence: TGCGCCAGCAGCTTGGGCACTCTAGCGGGGGGCAGCACAGATACGCAGTATTTT. Protein: CASSLGTLAGGSTDTQYF.

The chain joins TRBV5-4 to TRBJ2-5; 7 nucleotides line up with TRBD2. This CDR3 is built from 17 residues. Trimming removed 6 bases from V and 5 bases from J; junction bases left unmatched: 19. Germline assignment: CDR1 SGHNT and CDR2 YYREEE (reference sequence). CDR3 sequence: CASTPRGAGEGRETQYF. CDR3 bases: TGTGCCAGCACCCCGAGGGGCGCGGGAGAGGGTCGGGAGACCCAGTACTTC.

The CDR3 loop is CSVDQGGGYGYTF. CDR3 sequence (DNA): TGCAGCGTTGATCAGGGGGGTGGCTATGGCTACACCTTC. This chain uses TRBV29-1 with TRBJ1-2; TRBD1 matches 7 bases. The CDR3 is 13 residues long. Germline CDR1 and CDR2: SQVTM and ANQGSEA. Unmatched junction bases numbered 5, after V lost 3 bases and J lost 4 bases.

This clone was detected once. The rearrangement links TRBV10-1 to TRBJ2-1; TRBD2 matches 7 bases. Germline lookup yields CDR1 WNHNN and CDR2 SYGVQD (reference sequence). V gave up 4 bases and J gave up 5 bases; unmatched junction bases: 8. The CDR3 spans 15 residues. For the CDR3, the DNA is TGCGCCAGCAGTGTCGGGGGGAGGTTGGACAATGAGCAGTTCTTC. Its protein product is CASSVGGRLDNEQFF.

About this clone: At one end the junction does not follow the germline gene, possibly because of a read error. The same CDR3 is also encoded by other DNA sequences in this sample. The chain has TRBV5-1 and TRBJ1-1, with 8 bases that match TRBD1. The length of the CDR3 is 13 residues. Germline-derived CDR1 and CDR2 are SGHRS and YFSETQ. CDR3 protein: CASKQGEDTEAFF. The CDR3 nucleotides are TGCGCCAGTAAACAGGGGGAAGACACTGAGGCTTTCTTT.

Turning to this clone: One junction end disagrees with the germline gene, perhaps due to a read error. Other DNA sequences of this sample code for an identical CDR3. This sequence joins TRBV2 and TRBJ1-6; tentative D call: TRBD1 (6 bases). The germline V gene encodes CDR1 SNHLY and CDR2 FYNNEI. This CDR3 comprises 16 residues. The chain's CDR3 is CASSVDRSSYNSPLHF. CDR3 DNA: TGTGCCAGCAGTGTTGACAGGAGCTCCTATAATTCCCCCCTCCACTTT.

The sample holds a few counts of this clone. V usage is TRBV10-3 and J usage is TRBJ2-3; tentatively, D is TRBD2 (6 bases). Trimming left V 10 bases short and J 1 base short, with 12 bases between. Germline V gives CDR1 ENHRY, CDR2 SYGVKD. The CDR3 is made up of 13 amino acids. The CDR3 DNA reads TGTGCCAACCGGGACTTCGGCACAGATACGCAGTATTTT. Its translation: CANRDFGTDTQYF.

J is TRBJ1-1 and V is TRBV2; no clear D gene. This CDR3 spans 13 amino acids. V lost 6 bases to trimming and J lost 1 base, with 9 bases between them. The germline V gene encodes CDR1 SNHLY and CDR2 FYNNEI. The CDR3 nucleotides read TGTGCCAGCAGAGCCGGTACGAACACTGAAGCTTTCTTT. Amino acids: CASRAGTNTEAFF.

The V and J genes are TRBV9 and TRBJ2-5; D not certain. V was trimmed by 4 bases and J by 5 bases, leaving 12 bases between them. CDR1 and CDR2 from the germline V gene are SGDLS and YYNGEE. This CDR3 has 13 amino acids. This chain's CDR3 is CASSFQTGETQYF. The CDR3 nucleotides read TGTGCCAGCAGCTTCCAGACGGGTGAGACCCAGTACTTC.